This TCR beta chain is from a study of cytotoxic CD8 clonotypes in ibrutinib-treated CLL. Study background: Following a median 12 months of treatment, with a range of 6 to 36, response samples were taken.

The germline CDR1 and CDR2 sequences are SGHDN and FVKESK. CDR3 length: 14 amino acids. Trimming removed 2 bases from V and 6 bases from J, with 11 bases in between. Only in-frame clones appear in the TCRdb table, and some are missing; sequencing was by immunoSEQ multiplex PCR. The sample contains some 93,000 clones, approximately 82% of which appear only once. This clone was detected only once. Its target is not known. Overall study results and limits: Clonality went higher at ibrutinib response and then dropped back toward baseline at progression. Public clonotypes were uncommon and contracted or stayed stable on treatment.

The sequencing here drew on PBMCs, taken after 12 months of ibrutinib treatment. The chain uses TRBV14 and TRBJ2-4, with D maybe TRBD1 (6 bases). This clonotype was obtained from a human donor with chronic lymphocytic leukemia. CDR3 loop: CASSQTGIGNIQYF. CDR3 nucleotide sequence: TGTGCCAGCAGCCAAACAGGGATTGGAAACATTCAGTACTTC. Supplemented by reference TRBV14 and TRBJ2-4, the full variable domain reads EAGVTQFPSHSVIEKGQTVTLRCDPISGHDNLYWYRRVMGKEIKFLLHFVKESKQDESGMPNNRFLAERTGGTYSTLKVQPAELEDSGVYFCASSQTGIGNIQYFGAGTRLSVL.